Only one count was recorded for the clone carrying this TCR beta chain. The data originate from a study of control samples from healthy donors and cancer patients. Germline values: CDR1 WNHNN, CDR2 SYGVQD (reference sequence). This CDR3 is 13 amino acids long. V lost 6 bases and J lost 4, with 10 bases in between. The data were produced by immunoSEQ multiplex PCR, yet TCRdb's version contains in-frame clones alone and is incomplete. In the table there are 70,000 or so clones, roughly 90% of which are singletons. This clonotype originated in a man aged 55 to 70 with lung cancer. Sequenced input: PBMCs. The chain recombines TRBV10-1 with TRBJ1-5, with D unresolved. CDR3 nucleotides: TGCGCCAGCAGCCCGACTGGAAATCAGCCCCAGCATTTT. Its translation: CASSPTGNQPQHF.